The rows below give T cell receptor beta chains drawn from one sample of a study of T cell repertoires in cytomegalovirus infection. Their cognate antigens are unknown. TCRdb reprocessed the reads with MiXCR, giving one entry per CDR3 protein. The profile shows roughly 120,000 distinct CDR3 sequences, roughly a tenth of them singletons. Sequencing was done on a sample of PBMCs, sequenced either directly or after in vitro stimulation (not recorded which). These receptors originate from a human donor in good health (CMV status not recorded). Some clones in this sample may be carry-over from other donors' samples. Both conserved end residues are part of each CDR3. The D gene is left open where the match is weak. Clone size is stated in some rows and not others, as once, few, many or a class when expanded.

d_gene: -
abundance: -
j_gene: TRBJ2-7
v_gene: TRBV19
CDR3nt: TGTGCCAGTAGTTCTGGTGGGGGATACTACGAGCAGTACTTC
CDR3aa: CASSSGGGYYEQYF

d_gene: -
abundance: many
j_gene: TRBJ1-1
v_gene: TRBV12-3/TRBV12-4
CDR3nt: TGTGCCAGCAGGTACAGGGCGAACACTGAAGCTTTCTTT
CDR3aa: CASRYRANTEAFF

d_gene: TRBD1
abundance: -
j_gene: TRBJ1-5
v_gene: TRBV28
CDR3nt: TGTGCCACCAATCCTGGGACAGGGTTTGGCCAGCCCCAGCATTTT
CDR3aa: CATNPGTGFGQPQHF

d_gene: -
abundance: -
j_gene: TRBJ2-1
v_gene: TRBV19
CDR3nt: TGTGCCAGTAGTGCCCTGATTAATGAGCAGTTCTTC
CDR3aa: CASSALINEQFF

d_gene: -
abundance: many
j_gene: TRBJ2-3
v_gene: TRBV5-4
CDR3nt: TGTGCCAGCAGCTTGGCAGCGGACACTAGCACAGATACGCAGTATTTT
CDR3aa: CASSLAADTSTDTQYF

d_gene: -
abundance: many
j_gene: TRBJ2-2
v_gene: TRBV11-3
CDR3nt: TGTGCCAGCAGCTTCGGCCCGAGCACCGGGGAGCTGTTTTTT
CDR3aa: CASSFGPSTGELFF

d_gene: TRBD2
abundance: few
j_gene: TRBJ2-1
v_gene: TRBV7-8
CDR3nt: TGTGCCAGCAGCTATAGTCTAGCGGGAGTTGCGGATGAGCAGTTCTTC
CDR3aa: CASSYSLAGVADEQFF

d_gene: -
abundance: -
j_gene: TRBJ2-3
v_gene: TRBV29-1
CDR3nt: TGCAGCGTATCGGGGGCCACTACGCAGTATTTT
CDR3aa: CSVSGATTQYF

d_gene: -
abundance: -
j_gene: TRBJ1-5
v_gene: TRBV7-6
CDR3nt: TGTGCCAGCAGCCAGGGTCCAGGCCAGCCCCAGCATTTT
CDR3aa: CASSQGPGQPQHF

d_gene: -
abundance: few
j_gene: TRBJ2-3
v_gene: TRBV29-1
CDR3nt: TGCAGCGTTGAAGGGGAGCGGTATACGCAGTATTTT
CDR3aa: CSVEGERYTQYF

d_gene: -
abundance: few
j_gene: TRBJ2-5
v_gene: TRBV10-3
CDR3nt: TGTGCCATCAGTGAGTCAATAGTCCTCCAAGAGACCCAGTACTTC
CDR3aa: CAISESIVLQETQYF

d_gene: -
abundance: -
j_gene: TRBJ2-6
v_gene: TRBV7-3
CDR3nt: TGTGCCAGCAGTCAAAGTACCACCGGAGGGGTCCTGACTTTC
CDR3aa: CASSQSTTGGVLTF

d_gene: -
abundance: few
j_gene: TRBJ2-7
v_gene: TRBV20-1
CDR3nt: TGCAGTGCTAGAACCAATAGCGGAGAGGGTTATCCCGAGCAGTACTTC
CDR3aa: CSARTNSGEGYPEQYF

d_gene: TRBD2
abundance: -
j_gene: TRBJ2-1
v_gene: TRBV28
CDR3nt: TGTGCCAGCAGTTTATCCCCTAGCGGGAGGCATGAGCAGTTCTTC
CDR3aa: CASSLSPSGRHEQFF

d_gene: -
abundance: many
j_gene: TRBJ1-2
v_gene: TRBV7-2
CDR3nt: TGTGCCAGCAGCCCCACCGGGACTCACCCGAGCTACACCTTC
CDR3aa: CASSPTGTHPSYTF

d_gene: -
abundance: many
j_gene: TRBJ2-1
v_gene: TRBV24-1
CDR3nt: TGTGCCACCAGTGATTTGATGGACATAGACAATGAGCAGTTCTTC
CDR3aa: CATSDLMDIDNEQFF

d_gene: TRBD2
abundance: many
j_gene: TRBJ2-1
v_gene: TRBV11-1
CDR3nt: TGTGCCAGCAGCTTAGTTATGGCTAGCGGGCCACACAATGAGCAGTTCTTC
CDR3aa: CASSLVMASGPHNEQFF

d_gene: -
abundance: -
j_gene: TRBJ2-1
v_gene: TRBV10-3
CDR3nt: TGTGCCATCAGTGTCGCATCGCATCGCTTCTACAATGAGCAGTTCTTC
CDR3aa: CAISVASHRFYNEQFF

d_gene: -
abundance: many
j_gene: TRBJ2-3
v_gene: TRBV11-2
CDR3nt: TGTGCCAGCAGCCGGGGGTACGCCGGCGCAGATACGCAGTATTTT
CDR3aa: CASSRGYAGADTQYF

d_gene: -
abundance: few
j_gene: TRBJ2-1
v_gene: TRBV9
CDR3nt: TGTGCCAGCAGCGTAGCTGGCAATGAGCAGTTCTTC
CDR3aa: CASSVAGNEQFF

d_gene: TRBD2
abundance: few
j_gene: TRBJ2-5
v_gene: TRBV6-2/TRBV6-3
CDR3nt: TGTGCCAGCAGTGGAATCTTACTAGCGGGAGGGGAGACCCAGTACTTC
CDR3aa: CASSGILLAGGETQYF

d_gene: -
abundance: many
j_gene: TRBJ1-6
v_gene: TRBV7-2
CDR3nt: TGTGCCAGCAGCTTAACCCGGGACGTTTATAATTCACCCCTCCACTTT
CDR3aa: CASSLTRDVYNSPLHF

d_gene: -
abundance: many
j_gene: TRBJ2-3
v_gene: TRBV14
CDR3nt: TGTGCCAGCAGCCAGGAGTTATGGACCCTCCCACCATCCTCCGGCACAGATACGCAGTATTTT
CDR3aa: CASSQELWTLPPSSGTDTQYF

d_gene: TRBD1
abundance: -
j_gene: TRBJ2-5
v_gene: TRBV7-2
CDR3nt: TGTGCCAGCAGCTTAGGGGGACAGATCCAAGAGACCCAGTACTTC
CDR3aa: CASSLGGQIQETQYF

d_gene: -
abundance: few
j_gene: TRBJ2-5
v_gene: TRBV6-1
CDR3nt: TGTGCCAGCAGTGATTGGGAGACAGCTTACCAAGAGACCCAGTACTTC
CDR3aa: CASSDWETAYQETQYF

d_gene: -
abundance: few
j_gene: TRBJ2-7
v_gene: TRBV7-9
CDR3nt: TGTGCCAGCAGCGCTGCATCCGAGCAGTACTTC
CDR3aa: CASSAASEQYF

d_gene: TRBD1
abundance: -
j_gene: TRBJ1-3
v_gene: TRBV4-2
CDR3nt: TGTGTCAGCAGCCCTGGGACAGGGGAAGACACCATATATTTT
CDR3aa: CVSSPGTGEDTIYF

d_gene: -
abundance: many
j_gene: TRBJ1-5
v_gene: TRBV15
CDR3nt: TGTGCCACCAGCTCCAACAATCAGCCCCAGCATTTT
CDR3aa: CATSSNNQPQHF

d_gene: -
abundance: many
j_gene: TRBJ2-5
v_gene: TRBV7-6
CDR3nt: TGTGCCAGCAGCATTAGGACCCGCGGGACCCAGTACTTC
CDR3aa: CASSIRTRGTQYF

d_gene: TRBD1
abundance: many
j_gene: TRBJ2-6
v_gene: TRBV12-3/TRBV12-4
CDR3nt: TGTGCCAGCAGTTTTCGGACAGGGGACGGGGCCAACGTCCTGACTTTC
CDR3aa: CASSFRTGDGANVLTF

d_gene: TRBD1
abundance: few
j_gene: TRBJ1-6
v_gene: TRBV15
CDR3nt: TGTGCCACCAGCAGATCCGGGACAGAGAATTCACCCCTCCACTTT
CDR3aa: CATSRSGTENSPLHF

d_gene: -
abundance: -
j_gene: TRBJ1-5
v_gene: TRBV12-3/TRBV12-4
CDR3nt: TGTGCCAGCAAAGGAGGACATAGCAATCAGCCCCAGCATTTT
CDR3aa: CASKGGHSNQPQHF

d_gene: TRBD1
abundance: many
j_gene: TRBJ2-5
v_gene: TRBV20-1
CDR3nt: TGCAGTGCTAGTCCCGGGACAGCAGAGACCCAGTACTTC
CDR3aa: CSASPGTAETQYF

d_gene: TRBD2
abundance: many
j_gene: TRBJ2-1
v_gene: TRBV11-1
CDR3nt: TGTGCCAGCAGCTTCTCCCTAGCGGGGGGGGATGAGCAGTTCTTC
CDR3aa: CASSFSLAGGDEQFF

d_gene: -
abundance: many
j_gene: TRBJ2-1
v_gene: TRBV12-3/TRBV12-4
CDR3nt: TGTGCCAGCAGTTTCCGGGGGCTGAACAATGAGCAGTTCTTC
CDR3aa: CASSFRGLNNEQFF

d_gene: TRBD1
abundance: many
j_gene: TRBJ1-1
v_gene: TRBV5-4
CDR3nt: TGTGCCAGCAGTCCAGGGGGTGAGACTGAAGCTTTCTTT
CDR3aa: CASSPGGETEAFF

d_gene: -
abundance: many
j_gene: TRBJ2-1
v_gene: TRBV7-2
CDR3nt: TGTGCCAGCACCTCCGTAGGCCCATCAAAGTTCTTC
CDR3aa: CASTSVGPSKFF

d_gene: -
abundance: few
j_gene: TRBJ1-3
v_gene: TRBV6-5
CDR3nt: TGTGCCAGCAGTTACTCGATAGGGCCAGCTGGAAACACCATATATTTT
CDR3aa: CASSYSIGPAGNTIYF